The rows below give T cell receptor beta chains drawn from one sample of a study of T cells in Graves' hyperthyroidism and ophthalmopathy. TCRdb redid the calling of the multiplex PCR reads with MiXCR, one entry per CDR3 protein. This table has over 300,000 distinct CDR3 sequences, approximately 15% appearing once. Sequences were obtained from blood. All receptors come from a woman in her sixties with Graves' hyperthyroidism. Both conserved end residues are part of each CDR3. The D gene is left open where the match is weak. Not all rows give a size; the values are once, few, many and, for expanded clones, a class.

clone_size	v_call	j_call	d_call	cdr3_aa	cdr3_nt
-	TRBV11-2	TRBJ2-7	TRBD1	CASSLEAPGQGNHEQYF	TGTGCCAGCAGCTTAGAGGCCCCGGGACAGGGTAACCACGAGCAGTACTTC
many	TRBV3-1	TRBJ1-2	-	CASSYNRQGDGYTF	TGTGCCAGCAGCTACAATCGACAAGGAGATGGCTACACCTTC
-	TRBV5-1	TRBJ2-5	-	CASSFNMIQETQYF	TGCGCCAGCAGCTTCAATATGATCCAAGAGACCCAGTACTTC
many	TRBV6-1	TRBJ1-6	-	CASSLIQTRNSPLHF	TGTGCCAGCAGCCTAATTCAGACACGAAATTCACCCCTCCACTTT
many	TRBV11-2	TRBJ2-7	-	CASSLDRSTNGTLSYEQYF	TGTGCCAGCAGCTTAGATCGGTCGACTAACGGGACCCTCTCCTACGAGCAGTACTTC
-	TRBV5-4	TRBJ1-2	TRBD1	CASSLTGDGYIF	TGCGCCAGCAGCTTAACAGGGGACGGCTACATCTTC
-	TRBV11-2	TRBJ1-5	-	CASSLEGGGGNGQPQHF	TGTGCCAGCAGCTTAGAGGGGGGCGGAGGTAACGGTCAGCCCCAGCATTTT
few	TRBV19	TRBJ2-1	-	CASSIDLEQFF	TGTGCCAGTAGTATAGATCTTGAGCAGTTCTTC
many	TRBV12-3/TRBV12-4	TRBJ1-1	-	CASKGDGTEAFF	TGTGCCAGCAAGGGAGATGGGACTGAAGCTTTCTTT
many	TRBV12-3/TRBV12-4	TRBJ2-2	-	CASSLNTGELFF	TGTGCCAGCAGCTTAAACACCGGGGAGCTGTTTTTT
few	TRBV2	TRBJ1-3	-	CTSSENRAGNTIYF	TGTACCAGCAGTGAAAACAGGGCCGGAAACACCATATATTTT
few	TRBV4-1	TRBJ1-5	-	CASRQEAAGNNQPQHF	TGCGCCAGCAGACAAGAGGCTGCCGGGAATAATCAGCCCCAGCATTTT